What follows are 5 T cell receptor beta chains derived from one specimen sequenced in a study of graft-versus-host responses after intestinal transplantation (dated by TCRdb to the early 2020s). No cognate antigen is known for these TCRs. Library generation was performed with the immunoSEQ multiplex PCR assay. TCRdb obtained this table from immuneACCESS and retained in-frame rearrangements with V and J assigned. These tables miss some clones; where compared with another copy, unresolved V genes account for less than half of the shortfall, and the remainder is unexplained. This sample gives about 130,000 clones in total; over 90% of them show up just once. The top ten constitute 0.19% of the sample. The time point label here, explained by the study, means: cells obtained before transplantation from donor or recipient. Sequencing used unstimulated CD4+ T cells sorted from spleen or lymph node cells, obtained before intestinal transplant. The origin of the receptors is a human donor who received an intestinal transplant.

The rearrangement uses TRBV27 and TRBJ2-7, with D possibly called TRBD1 or TRBD2 (7 bases each). Trimming shortened V by 5 bases and J by 9 bases, and 20 bases separated the two germline ends. The CDR3 extends over 14 amino acids. Germline V lookup: CDR1 MNHEY, CDR2 SMNVEV (reference sequence). CDR3 in amino acids: CASSTRQGRGGQYF. The DNA of the CDR3 is TGTGCCAGCAGTACGCGACAGGGAAGGGGGGGGCAGTACTTC.

The CDR3 nucleotides are TGCGCCAGCAGCCAAGATCGGCTAGCGGGTACGCTTTGGGCCAACGTCCTGACTTTC. This gives the protein CASSQDRLAGTLWANVLTF. This sequence joins TRBV4-1 and TRBJ2-6; 8 bases are shared with TRBD2. Germline CDR1 is MGHRA and CDR2 is YSYEKL. CDR3 length equals 19 residues. Unmatched junction bases numbered 12, after V lost 0 bases and J lost 5 bases.

This clone was seen a single time. The chain carries TRBV6-5 and TRBJ2-5, with TRBD1 as a possible D gene (6 bases). The CDR3 is 12 amino acids. The V gene lost 10 bases and the J gene lost 4 bases, with 13 bases spanning the gap. The germline gives CDR1 MNHEY, CDR2 SVGAGI. The CDR3 coding sequence is TGTGCCACCAAGACAGGCCCAGAGACCCAGTACTTC. Amino acid sequence: CATKTGPETQYF.

This clone appeared a single time. The genes are TRBV7-2 and TRBJ1-1; D remains ambiguous. Trimming removed 0 bases at V and 3 bases at J, with 11 bases between. This CDR3 is 15 amino acids long. Germline CDR1 is SGHTA and CDR2 is FQGNSA. CDR3 bases: TGTGCCAGCAGCTTAGCCACCAGGATTTACACTGAAGCTTTCTTT. Translating gives CASSLATRIYTEAFF.

The CDR3: CASSLSYEQYF. In DNA form, the CDR3 reads TGTGCCAGCAGCCTATCCTACGAGCAGTACTTC. V and J are TRBV7-6 and TRBJ2-7; D gene uncertain. V was clipped by 5 bases and J by 1 base, with 3 bases between them. The CDR3 has 11 amino acids. CDR1 is SGHVS and CDR2 is FNYEAQ in the germline V gene.